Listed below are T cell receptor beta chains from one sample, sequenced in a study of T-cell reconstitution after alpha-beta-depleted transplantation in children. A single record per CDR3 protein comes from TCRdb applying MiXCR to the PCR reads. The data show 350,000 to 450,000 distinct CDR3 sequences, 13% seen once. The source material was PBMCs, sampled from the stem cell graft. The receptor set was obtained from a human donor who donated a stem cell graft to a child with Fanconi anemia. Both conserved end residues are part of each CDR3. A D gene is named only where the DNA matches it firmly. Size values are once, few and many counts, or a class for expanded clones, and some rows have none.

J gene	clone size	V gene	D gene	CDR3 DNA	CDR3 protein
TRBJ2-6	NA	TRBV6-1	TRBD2	TGTGCCAGCAGAAGCGGGGGTTTGGAATCTGGGGCCAACGTCCTGACTTTC	CASRSGGLESGANVLTF
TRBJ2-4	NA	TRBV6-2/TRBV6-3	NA	TGTGCCAGCAGAGGACAGCCGGAAAACATTCAGTACTTC	CASRGQPENIQYF
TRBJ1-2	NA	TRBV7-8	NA	TGTGCCAGCAGCTCTACAGTTTATGGCTACACCTTC	CASSSTVYGYTF
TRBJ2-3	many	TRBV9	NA	TGTGCCAGCAACCGCCTGAGTAGCACAGATACGCAGTATTTT	CASNRLSSTDTQYF
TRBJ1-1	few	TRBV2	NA	TGTGCCAGCAGTGAAGCGCTTCGGAACACTGAAGCTTTCTTT	CASSEALRNTEAFF
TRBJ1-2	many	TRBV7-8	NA	TGTGCCAGCAGCTCTGGTTGGGGCTACACCTTC	CASSSGWGYTF
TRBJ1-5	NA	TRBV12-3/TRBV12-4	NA	TGTGCCAGCTCCTCACAGGGAATTCAGCCCCAGCATTTT	CASSSQGIQPQHF
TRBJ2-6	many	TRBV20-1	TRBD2	TGCAGTGGGGGGGGATCTGGGGCCAACGTCCTGACTTTC	CSGGGSGANVLTF
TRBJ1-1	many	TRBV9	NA	TGTGCCAGCAGCGTAGAACCCCGAGGAGACACTGAAGCTTTCTTT	CASSVEPRGDTEAFF
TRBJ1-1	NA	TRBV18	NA	TGTGCCAGCTCACCTGCCGGGGGCGGCGGTGAAGCTTTCTTT	CASSPAGGGGEAFF
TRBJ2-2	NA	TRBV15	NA	TGTGCCACCAGCAGAGATTTGAACGGGGAGCTGTTTTTT	CATSRDLNGELFF
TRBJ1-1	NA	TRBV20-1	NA	TGCAGTGCGCCAAATCCCAGGGCGGGGGGCACTGAAGCTTTCTTT	CSAPNPRAGGTEAFF
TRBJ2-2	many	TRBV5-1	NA	TGCGCCAGCAAAGTTCCCTCTAAGTCCGAGGGGGAGCTGTTTTTT	CASKVPSKSEGELFF
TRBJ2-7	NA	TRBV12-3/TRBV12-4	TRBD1	TGTGCCAGCAGTTTGCAGACAGGGGCCTACGAGCAGTACTTC	CASSLQTGAYEQYF
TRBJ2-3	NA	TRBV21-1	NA	TGTGCCAGCAGCTTAGTCCCGAGAGGACAGGGAAAGGTGTGTGCGGATACGCAGTATTTT	CASSLVPRGQGKVCADTQYF
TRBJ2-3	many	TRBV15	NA	TGTGCCACCAGCAGAGACCCTTCAGATACGCAGTATTTT	CATSRDPSDTQYF
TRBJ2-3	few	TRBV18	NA	TGTGCCAGCTCTTCGCGACAGGCCTCCGAGGATACGCAGTATTTT	CASSSRQASEDTQYF
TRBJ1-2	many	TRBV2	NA	TGTGCCAGCAGTGAAGTGGGGAACTATGGCTACACCTTC	CASSEVGNYGYTF
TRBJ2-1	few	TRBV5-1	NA	TGCGCCAGCAGCCCCGAGTTCATTGAGGGGGCCTACAATGAGCAGTTCTTC	CASSPEFIEGAYNEQFF
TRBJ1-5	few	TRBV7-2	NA	TGTGCCAGCAGCTTCAGGGTTGGACAGCCCCAGCATTTT	CASSFRVGQPQHF
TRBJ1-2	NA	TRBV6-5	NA	TGTGCCATTGGACCTAACTATGGCTACACCTTC	CAIGPNYGYTF
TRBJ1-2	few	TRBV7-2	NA	TGTGCCAGCAGCTTATCAGGGACCTATGGCTACACCTTC	CASSLSGTYGYTF
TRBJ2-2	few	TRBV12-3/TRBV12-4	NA	TGTGCCAGCAGTGCAATTGAGGAGCTGTTTTTT	CASSAIEELFF
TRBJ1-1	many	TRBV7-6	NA	TGTGCCAGCAGCTTGCAGGGGAGGACTGAAGCTTTCTTT	CASSLQGRTEAFF
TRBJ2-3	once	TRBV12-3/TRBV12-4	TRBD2	TGTGCCAGCAGTTTATTTTGGAGCGGGGGGAGAACTAGCACAGATACGCAGTATTTT	CASSLFWSGGRTSTDTQYF
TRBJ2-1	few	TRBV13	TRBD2	TGTGCCAGCAGCCCCAAAGCGGGGGCCTACGACAATGAGCAGTTCTTC	CASSPKAGAYDNEQFF
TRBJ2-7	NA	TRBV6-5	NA	TGTGCCAGCAGTTCCCGGGACTTTATCTACGAGCAGTACTTC	CASSSRDFIYEQYF
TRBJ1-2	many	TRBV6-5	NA	TGTGCCAGCAGCCCCAGCGGGGGCCACTATGGCTACACCTTC	CASSPSGGHYGYTF
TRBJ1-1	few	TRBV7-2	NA	TGTGCCAGCAGCTGGGACTACACTGAAGCTTTCTTT	CASSWDYTEAFF
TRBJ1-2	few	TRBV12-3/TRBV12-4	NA	TGTGCCAGCAGTTTAAGGGGTTACTATGGCTACACCTTC	CASSLRGYYGYTF
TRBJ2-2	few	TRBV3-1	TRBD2	TGTGCCAGCAGCCAAGATAGGCGGGGGGTCACCGGGGAGCTGTTTTTT	CASSQDRRGVTGELFF
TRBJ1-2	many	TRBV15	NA	TGTGCCACCAGCAGAGAAGGGTGGGACGGCTACACCTTC	CATSREGWDGYTF
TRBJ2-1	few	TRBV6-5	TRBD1	TGTGCCAGCAGACCTACAGGGGGGACCTACAATGAGCAGTTCTTC	CASRPTGGTYNEQFF
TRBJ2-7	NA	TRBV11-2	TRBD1	TGTGCCAGCAGCCCGAATGACAGGGGGGACGAGCAGTACTTC	CASSPNDRGDEQYF
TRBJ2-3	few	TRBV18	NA	TGTGCCAGCTCACCACCGAGCGATCATACGCAGTATTTT	CASSPPSDHTQYF
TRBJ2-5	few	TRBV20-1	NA	TGCAGTGCTAGAGATAGCCAGAAAGGGGGTCAGGAGACCCAGTACTTC	CSARDSQKGGQETQYF
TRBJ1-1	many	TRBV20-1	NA	TGCAGTGCTCCCCGACAGTTTTTCATGAACACTGAAGCTTTCTTT	CSAPRQFFMNTEAFF
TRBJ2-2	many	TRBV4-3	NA	TGCGCCAGCAGCCAAGACAGGAGTTTAAACACCGGGGAGCTGTTTTTT	CASSQDRSLNTGELFF
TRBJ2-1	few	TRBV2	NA	TGTGCCAGCAGAGAGACTAGAGGTCAATACAATGAGCAGTTCTTC	CASRETRGQYNEQFF
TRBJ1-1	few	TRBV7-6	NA	TGTGCCAGCAGCTTAGTTGCCGACACTGAAGCTTTCTTT	CASSLVADTEAFF
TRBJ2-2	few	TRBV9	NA	TGTGCCAGCAGCGTAGTAACAGGGTCTACCGGGGAGCTGTTTTTT	CASSVVTGSTGELFF
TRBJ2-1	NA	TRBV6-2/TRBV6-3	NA	TGTGCCAGCAGTCAATCCTTGGCAGGGCGGGACAATGAGCAGTTCTTC	CASSQSLAGRDNEQFF
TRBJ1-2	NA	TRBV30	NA	TGTGCCTGGAGTGTACCTCCCCACTATGGCTACACCTTC	CAWSVPPHYGYTF
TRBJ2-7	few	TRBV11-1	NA	TGTGCCAGCAGCCCCAATCAAGCCTACGAGCAGTACTTC	CASSPNQAYEQYF
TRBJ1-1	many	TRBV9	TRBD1	TGTGCCAGCAGCCCCATGACAGGGGAGAACACTGAAGCTTTCTTT	CASSPMTGENTEAFF
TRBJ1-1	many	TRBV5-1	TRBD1	TGCCCCAGGGGGTCTAACACTGAAGCTTTCTTT	CPRGSNTEAFF
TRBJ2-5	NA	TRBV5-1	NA	TGCGCCAGCAGCTTGATGACAGACCAAGAGACCCAGTACTTC	CASSLMTDQETQYF
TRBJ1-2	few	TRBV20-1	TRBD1	TGCAGTGCGACCTCGGGACAGGGTGTGGGTGGCTACACCTTC	CSATSGQGVGGYTF
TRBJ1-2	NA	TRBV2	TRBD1	TGTGCCAGCAGACGGGACCGGGACAGGGGTGGCTACACCTTC	CASRRDRDRGGYTF
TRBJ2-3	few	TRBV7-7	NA	TGTGCTAGCAGCTTACTTGTGGGTGCAGCTACAGATACGCAGTATTTT	CASSLLVGAATDTQYF
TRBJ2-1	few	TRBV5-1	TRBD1	TGCGCCAGCAGCACAGGGGGTATAGATAATGAGCAGTTCTTC	CASSTGGIDNEQFF
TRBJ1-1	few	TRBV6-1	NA	TGTGCCAGCCAAGGATGGGCGAACACTGAAGCTTTCTTT	CASQGWANTEAFF
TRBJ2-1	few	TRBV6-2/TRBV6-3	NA	TGTGCCAGCGGGTCTGAGACGAGCTCCTACAATGAGCAGTTCTTC	CASGSETSSYNEQFF
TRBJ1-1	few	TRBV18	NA	TGTGCCAGCTCAACGGACGGGTCGAACACTGAAGCTTTCTTT	CASSTDGSNTEAFF
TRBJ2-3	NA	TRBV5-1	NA	TGCGCCAGCAGCTTGGTCTCAGAGGGACCCACAGATACGCAGTATTTT	CASSLVSEGPTDTQYF
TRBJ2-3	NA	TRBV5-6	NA	TGTGCCAGCAGCTACCGCCCGACCAGGGGATCAGATACGCAGTATTTT	CASSYRPTRGSDTQYF
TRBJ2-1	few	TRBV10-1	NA	TGCGCCAGCAAAGCCACCTTAAGCTCCAATGAGCAGTTCTTC	CASKATLSSNEQFF
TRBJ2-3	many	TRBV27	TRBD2	TGTGCCAGCAGTCCGTGGACTAGCGGGGATGATACGCAGTATTTT	CASSPWTSGDDTQYF
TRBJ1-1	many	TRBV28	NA	TGTGCCAGCAGTCCCCTCCGCTGGGGTGAAGCTTTCTTT	CASSPLRWGEAFF